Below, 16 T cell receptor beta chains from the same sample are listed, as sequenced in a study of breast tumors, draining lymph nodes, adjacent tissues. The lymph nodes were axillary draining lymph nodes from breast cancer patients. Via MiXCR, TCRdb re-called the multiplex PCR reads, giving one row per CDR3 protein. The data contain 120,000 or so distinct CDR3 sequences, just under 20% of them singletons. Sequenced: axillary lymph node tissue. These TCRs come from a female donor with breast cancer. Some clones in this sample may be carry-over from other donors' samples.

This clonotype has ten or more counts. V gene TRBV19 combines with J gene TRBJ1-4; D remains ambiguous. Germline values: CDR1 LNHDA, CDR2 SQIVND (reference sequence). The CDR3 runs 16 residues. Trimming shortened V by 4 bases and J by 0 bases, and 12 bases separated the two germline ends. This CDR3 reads CASSTSTRATNEKLFF. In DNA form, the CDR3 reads TGTGCCAGTAGTACCTCGACCCGGGCAACTAATGAAAAACTGTTTTTT.

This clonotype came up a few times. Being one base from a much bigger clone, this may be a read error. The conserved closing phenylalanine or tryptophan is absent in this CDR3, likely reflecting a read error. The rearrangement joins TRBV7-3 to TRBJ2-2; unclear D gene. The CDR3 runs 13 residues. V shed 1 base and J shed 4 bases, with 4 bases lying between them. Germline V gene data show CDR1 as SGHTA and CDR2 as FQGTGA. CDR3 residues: CASSLKVTGELFL. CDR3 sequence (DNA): TGTGCCAGCAGCTTAAAGGTCACCGGGGAGCTGTTTCTT.

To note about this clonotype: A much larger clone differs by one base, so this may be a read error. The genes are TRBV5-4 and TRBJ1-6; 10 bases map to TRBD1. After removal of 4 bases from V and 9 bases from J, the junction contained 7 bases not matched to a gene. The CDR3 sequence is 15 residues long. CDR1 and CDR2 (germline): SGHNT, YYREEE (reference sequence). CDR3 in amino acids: CASSLRDRGSSPLHF. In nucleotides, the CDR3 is TGTGCCAGCAGCCTGCGGGACAGGGGTAGTTCACCCCTCCACTTT.

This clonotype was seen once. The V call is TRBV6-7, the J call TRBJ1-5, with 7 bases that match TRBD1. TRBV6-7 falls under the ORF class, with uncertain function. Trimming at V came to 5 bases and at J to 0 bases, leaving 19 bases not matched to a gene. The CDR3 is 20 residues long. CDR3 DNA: TGTGCCAGCAGTCGAAGACGACAGGGTGGGATGTGTCATAGCAATCAGCCCCAGCATTTT. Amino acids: CASSRRRQGGMCHSNQPQHF.

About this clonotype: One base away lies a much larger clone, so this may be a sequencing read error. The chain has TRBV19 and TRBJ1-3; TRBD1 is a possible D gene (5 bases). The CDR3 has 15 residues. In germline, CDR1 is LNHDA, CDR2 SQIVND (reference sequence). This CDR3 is CAGSMGLLSGNTIYF. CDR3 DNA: TGTGCCGGTAGTATGGGACTGCTTTCTGGAAACACCATATATTTT.

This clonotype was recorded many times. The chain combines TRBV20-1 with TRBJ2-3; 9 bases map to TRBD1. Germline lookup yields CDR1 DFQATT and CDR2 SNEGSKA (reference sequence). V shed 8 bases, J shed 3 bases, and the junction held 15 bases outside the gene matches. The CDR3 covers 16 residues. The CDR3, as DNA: TGCAGTCTCGTCGAACAACAGGGGGCGAGAACAGATACGCAGTATTTT. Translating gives CSLVEQQGARTDTQYF.

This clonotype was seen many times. The CDR3 region has the DNA TGTGCCAGCAGCCCTCCCTACGAGCAGTACTTC. Its protein is CASSPPYEQYF. V gene TRBV2 combines with J gene TRBJ2-7; no reliable D call. Germline CDR1 reads SNHLY; CDR2 reads FYNNEI. The CDR3 is 11 amino acids. The V end lost 6 bases, the J end lost 2 bases, and 5 bases lay between the germline ends.

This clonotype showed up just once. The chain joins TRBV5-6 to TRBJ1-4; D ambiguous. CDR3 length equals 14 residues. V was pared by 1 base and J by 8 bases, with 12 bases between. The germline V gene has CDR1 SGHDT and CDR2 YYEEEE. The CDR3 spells CASSLRQVAEKLFF. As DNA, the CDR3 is TGTGCCAGCAGCTTGAGGCAGGTTGCGGAAAAACTGTTTTTT.

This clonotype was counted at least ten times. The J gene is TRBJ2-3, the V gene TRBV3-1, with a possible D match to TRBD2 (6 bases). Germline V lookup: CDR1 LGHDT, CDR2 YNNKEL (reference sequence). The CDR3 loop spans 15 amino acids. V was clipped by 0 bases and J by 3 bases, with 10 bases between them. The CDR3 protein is CASSQEAGGTDTQYF. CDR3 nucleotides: TGTGCCAGCAGCCAAGAGGCCGGGGGAACAGATACGCAGTATTTT.

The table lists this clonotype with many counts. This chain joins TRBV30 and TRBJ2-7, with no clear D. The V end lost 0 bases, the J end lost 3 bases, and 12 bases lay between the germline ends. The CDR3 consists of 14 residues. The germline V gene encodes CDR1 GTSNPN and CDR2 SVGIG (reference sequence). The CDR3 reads CAWSVVGNVYEQYF. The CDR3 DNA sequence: TGTGCCTGGAGTGTAGTTGGGAATGTCTACGAGCAGTACTTC. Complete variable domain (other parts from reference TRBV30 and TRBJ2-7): SQTIHQWPATLVQPVGSPLSLECTVEGTSNPNLYWYRQAAGRGLQLLFYSVGIGQISSEVPQNLSASRPQDRQFILSSKKLLLSDSGFYLCAWSVVGNVYEQYFGPGTRLTVT.

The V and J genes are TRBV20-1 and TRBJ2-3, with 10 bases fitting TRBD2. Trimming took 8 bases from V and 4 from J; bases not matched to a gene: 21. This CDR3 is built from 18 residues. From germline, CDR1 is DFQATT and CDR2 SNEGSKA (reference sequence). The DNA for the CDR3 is TGCAGTACCCAGGGACTAGCGATTTTTGAGGTTTTAGCAGATACGCAGTATTTT. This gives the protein CSTQGLAIFEVLADTQYF.

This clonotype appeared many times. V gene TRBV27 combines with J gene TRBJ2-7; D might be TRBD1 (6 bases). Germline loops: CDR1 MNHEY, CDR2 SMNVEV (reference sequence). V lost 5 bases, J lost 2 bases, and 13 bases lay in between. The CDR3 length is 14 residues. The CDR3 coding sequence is TGTGCCAGCAGTGCCCTCAGGGGCGCCTACGAGCAGTACTTC. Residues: CASSALRGAYEQYF.

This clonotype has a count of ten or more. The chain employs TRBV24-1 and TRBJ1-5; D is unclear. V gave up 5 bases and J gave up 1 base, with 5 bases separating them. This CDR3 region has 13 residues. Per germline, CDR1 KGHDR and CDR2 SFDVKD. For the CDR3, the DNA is TGTGCCACCAGTGCGAACAGCAATCAGCCCCAGCATTTT. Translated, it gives CATSANSNQPQHF.

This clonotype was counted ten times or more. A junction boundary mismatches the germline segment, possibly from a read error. CDR3 DNA sequence: TGTGCCAGCAAAGGACAGGGGGCTATGGGGAGAGAGTTC. Its protein product is CASKGQGAMGREF. This sequence joins TRBV6-5 and TRBJ2-7, with 11 bases aligning to TRBD1. Germline CDR1 is MNHEY and CDR2 is SVGAGI. The CDR3 consists of 13 residues.

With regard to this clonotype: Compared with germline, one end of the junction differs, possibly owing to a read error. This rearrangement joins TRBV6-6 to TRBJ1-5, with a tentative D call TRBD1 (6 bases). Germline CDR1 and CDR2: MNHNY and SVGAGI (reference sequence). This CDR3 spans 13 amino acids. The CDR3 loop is CTSIQGSNQPQHF. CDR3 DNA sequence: TGTACCAGCATACAGGGTAGCAATCAGCCCCAGCATTTT.

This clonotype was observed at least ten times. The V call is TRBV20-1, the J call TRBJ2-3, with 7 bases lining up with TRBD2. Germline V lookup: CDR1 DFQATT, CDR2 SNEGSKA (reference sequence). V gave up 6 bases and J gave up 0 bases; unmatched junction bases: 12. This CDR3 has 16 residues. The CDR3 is CSAPREGGGSTDTQYF. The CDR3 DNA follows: TGCAGTGCGCCCCGAGAGGGCGGGGGTAGCACAGATACGCAGTATTTT.